The T cell receptor (beta chain) described here comes from a study of identical twins. The sample holds many counts of this clonotype. The junction does not match germline at one end; this may be a read error. The donors were all healthy and Caucasian. The CDR3 loop spans 15 amino acids. Germline CDR1 and CDR2: SGHRS and YFSETQ. A template switching step contributed a universal primer site, while unique molecular identifiers were present in the cDNA. TCRdb reanalysed the 5' RACE reads using MiXCR and keeps one entry per CDR3 protein. The repertoire holds about 470,000 distinct CDR3 sequences, with 24% as singletons. These same data were also listed under a study on T cells expressing NK-cell markers.

The genes are TRBV5-1 and TRBJ2-7; 10 bases align to TRBD1. This receptor was identified in a woman younger than 35 in good health. Sequencing was performed on CD4+ T cells sorted from blood. The CDR3 DNA is TGTGCCAGCAGCTTGGGGACAGGGGTCCCCTACGAGCAGTACTTC. Translation gives CASSLGTGVPYEQYF.